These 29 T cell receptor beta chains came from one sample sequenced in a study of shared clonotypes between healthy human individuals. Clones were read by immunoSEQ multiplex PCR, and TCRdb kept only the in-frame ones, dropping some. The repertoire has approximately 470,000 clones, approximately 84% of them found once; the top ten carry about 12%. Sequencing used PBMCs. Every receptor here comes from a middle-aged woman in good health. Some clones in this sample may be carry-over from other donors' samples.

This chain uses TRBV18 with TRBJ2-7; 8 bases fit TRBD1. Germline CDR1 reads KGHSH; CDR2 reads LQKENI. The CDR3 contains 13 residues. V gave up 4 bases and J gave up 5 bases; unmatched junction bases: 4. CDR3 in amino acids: CASSQGQGNEQYF. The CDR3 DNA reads TGTGCCAGCTCACAAGGACAGGGCAACGAGCAGTACTTC.

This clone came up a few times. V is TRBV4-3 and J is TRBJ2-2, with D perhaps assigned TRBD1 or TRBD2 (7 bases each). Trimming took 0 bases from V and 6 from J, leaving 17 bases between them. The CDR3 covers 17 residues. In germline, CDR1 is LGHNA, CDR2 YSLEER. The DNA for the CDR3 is TGCGCCAGCAGCCAAGAAGGGGGCGGGAGTAGGTCCGGGGAGCTGTTTTTT. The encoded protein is CASSQEGGGSRSGELFF.

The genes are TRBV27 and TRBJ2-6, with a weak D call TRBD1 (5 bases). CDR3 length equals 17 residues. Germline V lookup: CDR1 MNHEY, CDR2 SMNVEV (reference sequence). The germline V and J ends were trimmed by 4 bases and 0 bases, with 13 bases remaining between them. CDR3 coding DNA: TGTGCCAGCAGTTCTCAGGGCCCCGACTCTGGGGCCAACGTCCTGACTTTC. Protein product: CASSSQGPDSGANVLTF.

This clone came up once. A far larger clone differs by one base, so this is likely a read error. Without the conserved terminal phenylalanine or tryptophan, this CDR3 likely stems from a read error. CDR3 coding DNA: TGTGCCAGCAGCTTAGGGGAGGACTACGAGCAGTACTCC. This encodes CASSLGEDYEQYS. The rearrangement joins TRBV11-3 to TRBJ2-7; a possible D gene is TRBD2 (6 bases). Per the germline V gene, CDR1 is SGHNT and CDR2 is YENEEA. The CDR3 contains 13 residues. The V and J ends lost 1 base and 3 bases respectively, with 7 bases between them.

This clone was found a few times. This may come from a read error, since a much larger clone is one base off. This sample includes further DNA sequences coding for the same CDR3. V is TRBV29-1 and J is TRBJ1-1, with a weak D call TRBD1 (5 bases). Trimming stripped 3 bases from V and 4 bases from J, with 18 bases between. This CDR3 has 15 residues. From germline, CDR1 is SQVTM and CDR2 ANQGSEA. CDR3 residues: CSVDKEGIGTTEAFF. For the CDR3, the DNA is TGCAGCGTTGATAAAGAAGGTATTGGGACCACTGAAGCTTTCTTT.

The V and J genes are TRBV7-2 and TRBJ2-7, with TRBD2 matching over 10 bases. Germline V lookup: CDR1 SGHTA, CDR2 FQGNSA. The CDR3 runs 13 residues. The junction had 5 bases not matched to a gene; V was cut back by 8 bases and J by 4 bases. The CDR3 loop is CASQVAGGYEQYF. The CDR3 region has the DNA TGTGCCAGCCAGGTAGCGGGAGGATACGAGCAGTACTTC.

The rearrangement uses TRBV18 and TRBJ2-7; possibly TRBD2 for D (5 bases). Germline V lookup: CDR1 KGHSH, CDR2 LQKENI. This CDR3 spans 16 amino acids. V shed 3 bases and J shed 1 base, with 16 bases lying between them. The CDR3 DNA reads TGTGCCAGCTCACCCTCCTACCTAGCTTCTTCCTACGAGCAGTACTTC. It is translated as CASSPSYLASSYEQYF.

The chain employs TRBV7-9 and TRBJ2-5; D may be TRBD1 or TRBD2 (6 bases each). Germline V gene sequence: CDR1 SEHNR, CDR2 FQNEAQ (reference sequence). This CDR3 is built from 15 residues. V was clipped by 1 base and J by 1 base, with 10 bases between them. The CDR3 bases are TGTGCCAGCAGCTTAGGCCCGGGGGCCCAAGAGACCCAGTACTTC. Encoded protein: CASSLGPGAQETQYF.

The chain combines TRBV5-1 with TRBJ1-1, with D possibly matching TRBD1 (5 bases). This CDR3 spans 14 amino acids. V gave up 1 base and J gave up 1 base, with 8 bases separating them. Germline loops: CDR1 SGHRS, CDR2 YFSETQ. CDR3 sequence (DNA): TGCGCCAGCAGCTTGCAGGGTCAGAACACTGAAGCTTTCTTT. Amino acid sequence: CASSLQGQNTEAFF.

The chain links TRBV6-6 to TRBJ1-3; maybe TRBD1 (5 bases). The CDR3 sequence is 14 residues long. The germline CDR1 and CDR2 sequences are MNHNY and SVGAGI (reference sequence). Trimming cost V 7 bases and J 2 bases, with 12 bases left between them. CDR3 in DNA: TGTGCCAGCAAAACCGGGACGGCTGGAAACACCATATATTTT. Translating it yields CASKTGTAGNTIYF.

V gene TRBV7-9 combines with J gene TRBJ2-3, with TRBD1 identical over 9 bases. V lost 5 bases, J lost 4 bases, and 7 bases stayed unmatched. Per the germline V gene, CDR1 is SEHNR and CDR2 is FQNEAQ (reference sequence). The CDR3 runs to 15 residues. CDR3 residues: CASSPYWTGADTQYF. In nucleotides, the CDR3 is TGTGCCAGCAGCCCATATTGGACAGGGGCAGATACGCAGTATTTT.

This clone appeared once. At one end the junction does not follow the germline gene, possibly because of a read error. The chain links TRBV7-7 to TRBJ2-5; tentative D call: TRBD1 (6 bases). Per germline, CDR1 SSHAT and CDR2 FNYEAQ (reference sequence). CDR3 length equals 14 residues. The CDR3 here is CASSLTGYQETQYF. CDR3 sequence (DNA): TGTGCTAGCAGCTTGACAGGCTATCAAGAGACCCAGTACTTC.

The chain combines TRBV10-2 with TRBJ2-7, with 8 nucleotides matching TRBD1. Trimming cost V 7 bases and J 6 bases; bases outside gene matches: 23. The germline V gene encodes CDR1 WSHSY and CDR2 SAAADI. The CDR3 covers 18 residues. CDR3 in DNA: TGCGCCAGCACTCTAAGGGGACAGGTTTTTGGTTCTCCCGCCGAGCAGTACTTC. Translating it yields CASTLRGQVFGSPAEQYF.

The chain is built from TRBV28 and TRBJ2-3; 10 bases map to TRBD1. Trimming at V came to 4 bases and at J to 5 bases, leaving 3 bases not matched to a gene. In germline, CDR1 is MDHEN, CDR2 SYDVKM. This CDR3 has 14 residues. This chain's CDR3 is CASSSGTGVDTQYF. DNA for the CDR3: TGTGCCAGCAGTTCAGGGACAGGGGTAGATACGCAGTATTTT.

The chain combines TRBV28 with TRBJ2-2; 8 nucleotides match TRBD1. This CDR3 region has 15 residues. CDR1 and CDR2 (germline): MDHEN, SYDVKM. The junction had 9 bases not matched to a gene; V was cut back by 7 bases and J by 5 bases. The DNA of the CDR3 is TGTGCCAGCAAAACGCAGGGGGCATGGACCGGGGAGCTGTTTTTT. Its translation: CASKTQGAWTGELFF.

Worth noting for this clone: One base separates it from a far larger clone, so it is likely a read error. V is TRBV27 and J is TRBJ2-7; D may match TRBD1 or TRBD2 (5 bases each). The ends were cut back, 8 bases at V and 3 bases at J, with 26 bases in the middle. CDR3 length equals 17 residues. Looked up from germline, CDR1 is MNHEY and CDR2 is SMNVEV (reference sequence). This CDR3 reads CASGSSPVPGPGYEQYF. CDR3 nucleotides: TGTGCCAGCGGTTCATCCCCAGTACCGGGGCCCGGCTACGAGCAGTACTTC.

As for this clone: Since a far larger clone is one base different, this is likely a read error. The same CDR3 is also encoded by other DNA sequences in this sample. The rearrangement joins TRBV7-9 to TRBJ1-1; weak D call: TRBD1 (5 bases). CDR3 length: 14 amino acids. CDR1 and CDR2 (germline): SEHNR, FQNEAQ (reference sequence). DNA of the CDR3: TGTGCCAGCAGCTTAGTCGGGGGGAATACTGAAGCCTTCTTT. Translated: CASSLVGGNTEAFF.

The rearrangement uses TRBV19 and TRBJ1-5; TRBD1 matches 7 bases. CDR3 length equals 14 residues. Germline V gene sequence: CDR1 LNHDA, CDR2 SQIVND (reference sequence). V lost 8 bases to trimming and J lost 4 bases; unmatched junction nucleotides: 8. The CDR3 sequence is CASGRDRMNQPQHF. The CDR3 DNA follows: TGTGCCAGTGGGAGGGACAGAATGAATCAGCCCCAGCATTTT.

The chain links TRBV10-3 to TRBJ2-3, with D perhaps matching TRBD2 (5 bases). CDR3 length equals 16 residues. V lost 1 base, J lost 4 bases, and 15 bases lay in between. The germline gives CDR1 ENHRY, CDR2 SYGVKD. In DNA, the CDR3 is TGTGCCATCAGTGAGTTGGGAAGGGAGATGTCAGATACGCAGTATTTT. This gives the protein CAISELGREMSDTQYF.

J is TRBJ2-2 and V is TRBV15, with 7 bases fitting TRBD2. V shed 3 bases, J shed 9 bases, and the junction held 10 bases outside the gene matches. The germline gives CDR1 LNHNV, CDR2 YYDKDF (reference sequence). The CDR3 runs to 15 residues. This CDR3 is CATSRDKTSSRELFF. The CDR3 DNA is TGTGCCACCAGCAGGGATAAGACTAGCTCCCGGGAGCTGTTTTTT.

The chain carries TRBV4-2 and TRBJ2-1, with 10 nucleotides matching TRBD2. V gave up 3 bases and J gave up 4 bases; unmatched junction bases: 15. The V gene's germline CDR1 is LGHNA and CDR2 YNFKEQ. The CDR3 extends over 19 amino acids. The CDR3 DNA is TGTGCCAGCAGCCAGATGATCACGTGGACTAGCGGTAGATACAATGAGCAGTTCTTC. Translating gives CASSQMITWTSGRYNEQFF.

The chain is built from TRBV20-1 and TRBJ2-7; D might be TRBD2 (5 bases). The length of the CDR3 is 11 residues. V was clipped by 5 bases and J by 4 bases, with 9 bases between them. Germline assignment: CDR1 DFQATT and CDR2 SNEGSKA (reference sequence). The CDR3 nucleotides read TGCAGTGCTTTCGAGCGGTACGAGCAGTACTTC. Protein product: CSAFERYEQYF.

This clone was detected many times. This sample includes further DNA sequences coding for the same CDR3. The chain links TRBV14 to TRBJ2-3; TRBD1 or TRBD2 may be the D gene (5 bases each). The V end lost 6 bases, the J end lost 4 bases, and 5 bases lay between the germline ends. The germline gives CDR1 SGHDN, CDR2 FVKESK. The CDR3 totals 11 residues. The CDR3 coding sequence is TGTGCCAGCAGGGGGGCAGATACGCAGTATTTT. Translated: CASRGADTQYF.

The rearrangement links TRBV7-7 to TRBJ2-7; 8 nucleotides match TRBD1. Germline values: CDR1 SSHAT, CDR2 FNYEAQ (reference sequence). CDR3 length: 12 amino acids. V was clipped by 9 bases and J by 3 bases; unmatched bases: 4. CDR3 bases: TGTGCCAGACAGGGGGAGGACTACGAGCAGTACTTC. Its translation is CARQGEDYEQYF. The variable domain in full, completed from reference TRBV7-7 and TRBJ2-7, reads GAGVSQSPRYKVTKRGQDVTLRCDPISSHATLYWYQQALGQGPEFLTYFNYEAQPDKSGLPSDRFSAERPEGSISTLTIQRTEQRDSAMYRCARQGEDYEQYFGPGTRLTVT.

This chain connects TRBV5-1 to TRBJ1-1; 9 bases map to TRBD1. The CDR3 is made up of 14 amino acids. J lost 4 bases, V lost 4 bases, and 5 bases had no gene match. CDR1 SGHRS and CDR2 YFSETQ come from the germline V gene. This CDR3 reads CASSDTGGITEAFF. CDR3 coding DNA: TGCGCCAGCAGCGACACAGGGGGCATCACTGAAGCTTTCTTT.

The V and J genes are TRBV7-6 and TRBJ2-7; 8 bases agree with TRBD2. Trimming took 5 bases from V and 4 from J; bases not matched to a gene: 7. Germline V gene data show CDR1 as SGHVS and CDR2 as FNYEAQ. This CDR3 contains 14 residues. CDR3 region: CASSLTSGAYEQYF. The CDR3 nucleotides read TGTGCCAGCAGCCTCACTAGCGGCGCTTACGAGCAGTACTTC.

CDR3 sequence reads: CASSQPGLGGYTF. The DNA of the CDR3 is TGTGCCAGCAGCCAGCCAGGCCTAGGGGGCTACACCTTC. The chain links TRBV25-1 to TRBJ1-2; D ambiguous. CDR1 MGHDK and CDR2 SYGVNS come from the germline V gene. The CDR3 consists of 13 residues. Deletions cut 6 bases from V and 8 bases from J, with 16 bases between.

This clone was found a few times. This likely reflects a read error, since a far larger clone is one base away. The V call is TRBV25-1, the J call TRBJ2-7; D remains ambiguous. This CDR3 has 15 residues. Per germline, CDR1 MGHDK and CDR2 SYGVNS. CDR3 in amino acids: CASSGPLENSYEQCF. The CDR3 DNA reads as TGTGCCAGCAGTGGCCCCCTGGAGAACTCCTACGAGCAGTGCTTC.

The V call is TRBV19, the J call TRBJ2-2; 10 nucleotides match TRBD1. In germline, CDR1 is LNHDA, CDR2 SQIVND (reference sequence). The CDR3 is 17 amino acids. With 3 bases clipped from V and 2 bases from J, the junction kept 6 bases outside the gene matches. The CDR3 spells CASSIGTGAINTGELFF. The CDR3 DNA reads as TGTGCCAGTAGTATTGGGACAGGGGCCATAAACACCGGGGAGCTGTTTTTT.